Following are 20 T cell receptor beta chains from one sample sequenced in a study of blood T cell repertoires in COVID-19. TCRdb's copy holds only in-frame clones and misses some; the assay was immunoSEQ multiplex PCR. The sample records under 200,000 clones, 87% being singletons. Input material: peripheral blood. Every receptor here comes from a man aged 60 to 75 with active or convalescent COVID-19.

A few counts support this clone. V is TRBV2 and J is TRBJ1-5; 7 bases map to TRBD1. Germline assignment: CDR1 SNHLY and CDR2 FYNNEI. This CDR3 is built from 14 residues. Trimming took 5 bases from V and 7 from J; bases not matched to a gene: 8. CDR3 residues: CASSWEQGRQPQHF. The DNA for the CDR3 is TGTGCCAGCAGTTGGGAACAGGGGAGGCAGCCCCAGCATTTT.

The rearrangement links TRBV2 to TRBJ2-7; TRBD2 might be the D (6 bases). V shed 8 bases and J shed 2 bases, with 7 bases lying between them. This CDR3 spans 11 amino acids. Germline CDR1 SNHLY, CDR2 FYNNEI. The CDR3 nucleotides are TGTGCCAGCCAGCGGGCCTACGAGCAGTACTTC. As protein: CASQRAYEQYF.

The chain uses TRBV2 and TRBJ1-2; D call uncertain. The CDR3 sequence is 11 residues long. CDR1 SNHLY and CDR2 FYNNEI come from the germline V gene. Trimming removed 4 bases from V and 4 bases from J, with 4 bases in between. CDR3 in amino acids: CASSGGYGYTF. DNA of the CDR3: TGTGCCAGCAGTGGAGGCTATGGCTACACCTTC.

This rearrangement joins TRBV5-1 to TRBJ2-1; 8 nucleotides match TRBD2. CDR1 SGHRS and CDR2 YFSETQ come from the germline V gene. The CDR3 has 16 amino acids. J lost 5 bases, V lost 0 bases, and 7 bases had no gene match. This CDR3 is CASSLELLAGNNEQFF. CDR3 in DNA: TGCGCCAGCAGCTTGGAATTGTTAGCGGGAAACAATGAGCAGTTCTTC.

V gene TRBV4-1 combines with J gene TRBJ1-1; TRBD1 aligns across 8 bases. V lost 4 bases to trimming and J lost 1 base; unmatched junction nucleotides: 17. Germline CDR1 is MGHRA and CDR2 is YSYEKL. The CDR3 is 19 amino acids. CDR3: CASSRTGQGAILRNTEAFF. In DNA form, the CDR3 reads TGCGCCAGCAGCCGGACGGGGCAGGGGGCGATTTTACGGAACACTGAAGCTTTCTTT.

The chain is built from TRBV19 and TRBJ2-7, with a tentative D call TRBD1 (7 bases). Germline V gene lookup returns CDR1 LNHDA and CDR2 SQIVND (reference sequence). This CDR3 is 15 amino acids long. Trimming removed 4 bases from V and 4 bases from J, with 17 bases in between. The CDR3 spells CASSTTPTGRYEQYF. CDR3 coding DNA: TGTGCCAGTAGTACGACCCCGACAGGGAGGTACGAGCAGTACTTC.

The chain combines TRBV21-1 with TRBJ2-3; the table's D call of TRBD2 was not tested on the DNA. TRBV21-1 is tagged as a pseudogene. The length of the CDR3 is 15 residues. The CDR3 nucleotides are TGTGCCAGCAGCAAAGCGCCCGACTTAACAGATACGCAGTATTTT. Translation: CASSKAPDLTDTQYF.

As DNA, the CDR3 is TGTGCCAGCAGCGAAGGGACAGGGTGGGACACTGAAGCTTTCTTT. The encoded protein is CASSEGTGWDTEAFF. The chain employs TRBV5-6 and TRBJ1-1; 9 positions match TRBD1. Germline values: CDR1 SGHDT, CDR2 YYEEEE. The V and J ends lost 4 bases and 3 bases, in that order; junction bases with no gene match: 7. The length of the CDR3 is 15 residues.

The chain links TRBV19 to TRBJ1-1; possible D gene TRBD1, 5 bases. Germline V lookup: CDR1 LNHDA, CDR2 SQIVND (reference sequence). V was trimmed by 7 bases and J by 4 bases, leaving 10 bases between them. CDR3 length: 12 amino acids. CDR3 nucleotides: TGTGCCAGTACTTGGAGGGGCACTGAAGCTTTCTTT. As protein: CASTWRGTEAFF. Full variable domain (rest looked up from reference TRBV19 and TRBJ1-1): DGGITQSPKYLFRKEGQNVTLSCEQNLNHDAMYWYRQDPGQGLRLIYYSQIVNDFQKGDIAEGYSVSREKKESFPLTVTSAQKNPTAFYLCASTWRGTEAFFGQGTRLTVV.

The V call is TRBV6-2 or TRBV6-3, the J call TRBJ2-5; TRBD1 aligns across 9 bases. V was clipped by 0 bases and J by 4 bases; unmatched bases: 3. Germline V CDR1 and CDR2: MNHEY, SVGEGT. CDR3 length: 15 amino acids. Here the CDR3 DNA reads TGTGCCAGCAGTTACTCGAACAGGGGGCCAGAGACCCAGTACTTC. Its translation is CASSYSNRGPETQYF.

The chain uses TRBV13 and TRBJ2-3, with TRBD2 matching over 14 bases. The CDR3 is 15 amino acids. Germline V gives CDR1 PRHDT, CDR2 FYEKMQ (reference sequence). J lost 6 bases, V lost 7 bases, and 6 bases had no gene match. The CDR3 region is CASTRTSGGMDTQYF. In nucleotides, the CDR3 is TGTGCCAGCACCCGGACTAGCGGGGGGATGGATACGCAGTATTTT.

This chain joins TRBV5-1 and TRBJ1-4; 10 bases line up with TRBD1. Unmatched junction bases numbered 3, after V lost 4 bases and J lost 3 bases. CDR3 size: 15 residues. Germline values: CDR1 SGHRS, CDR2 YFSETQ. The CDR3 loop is CASSTGTGANEKLFF. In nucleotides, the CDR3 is TGCGCCAGCAGCACCGGGACAGGGGCTAATGAAAAACTGTTTTTT.

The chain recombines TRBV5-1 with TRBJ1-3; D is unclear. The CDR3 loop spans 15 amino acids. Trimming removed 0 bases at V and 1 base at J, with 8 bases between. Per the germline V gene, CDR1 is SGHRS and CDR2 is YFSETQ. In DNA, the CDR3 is TGCGCCAGCAGCTTGGCCTCGGGGTCTGGAAACACCATATATTTT. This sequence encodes CASSLASGSGNTIYF.

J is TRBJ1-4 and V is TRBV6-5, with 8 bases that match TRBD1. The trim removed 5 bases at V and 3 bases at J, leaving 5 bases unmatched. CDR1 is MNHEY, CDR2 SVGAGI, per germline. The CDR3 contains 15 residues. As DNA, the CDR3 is TGTGCCAGCAGTCCAGGGGGCATGGCTAATGAAAAACTGTTTTTT. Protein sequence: CASSPGGMANEKLFF.

DNA for the CDR3: TGTGCCAGCAGTCGGACAGACTCTGGAAACACCATATATTTT. This gives the protein CASSRTDSGNTIYF. The chain has TRBV3-1 (or the pseudogene TRBV3-2) and TRBJ1-3; a weak D match, TRBD1 (6 bases). In germline, CDR1 is LGHDT, CDR2 YNNKEL (reference sequence). This CDR3 is 14 amino acids long. V dropped 6 bases and J dropped 0 bases, with 9 bases sitting between them.

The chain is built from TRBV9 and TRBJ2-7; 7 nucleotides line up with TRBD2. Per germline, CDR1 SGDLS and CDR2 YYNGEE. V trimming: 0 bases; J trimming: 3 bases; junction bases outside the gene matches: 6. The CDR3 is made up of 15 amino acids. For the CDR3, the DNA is TGTGCCAGCAGCGTAGGGCTAGCGGAATACTACGAGCAGTACTTC. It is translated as CASSVGLAEYYEQYF.

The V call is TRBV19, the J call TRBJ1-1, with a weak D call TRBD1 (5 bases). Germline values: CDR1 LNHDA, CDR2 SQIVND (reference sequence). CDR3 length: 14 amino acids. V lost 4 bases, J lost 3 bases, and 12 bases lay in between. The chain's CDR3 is CASSSSRGDTEAFF. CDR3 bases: TGTGCCAGTAGTAGCTCCCGGGGGGACACTGAAGCTTTCTTT.

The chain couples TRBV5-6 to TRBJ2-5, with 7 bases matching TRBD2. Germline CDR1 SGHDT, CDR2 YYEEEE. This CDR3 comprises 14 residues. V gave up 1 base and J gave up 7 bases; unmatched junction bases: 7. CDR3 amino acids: CASSLPAGIGTQYF. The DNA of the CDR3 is TGTGCCAGCAGCTTGCCAGCGGGGATTGGGACCCAGTACTTC.

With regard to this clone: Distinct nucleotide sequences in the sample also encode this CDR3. The CDR3, as DNA: TGTGCCAGCAGTACAGGGGGCACTGAAGCTTTCTTT. This encodes CASSTGGTEAFF. The chain is built from TRBV7-9 and TRBJ1-1, with 8 bases that match TRBD1. Per the germline V gene, CDR1 is SEHNR and CDR2 is FQNEAQ (reference sequence). V was pared by 6 bases and J by 4 bases, with 1 base of the junction left unmatched. The CDR3 runs to 12 residues.

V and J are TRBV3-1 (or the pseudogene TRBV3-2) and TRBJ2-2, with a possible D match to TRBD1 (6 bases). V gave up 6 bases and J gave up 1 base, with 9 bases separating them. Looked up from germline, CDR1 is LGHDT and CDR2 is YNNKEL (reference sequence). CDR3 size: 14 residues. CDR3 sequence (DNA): TGTGCCAGCAGACCACAGGGGAACACCGGGGAGCTGTTTTTT. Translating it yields CASRPQGNTGELFF.